The clone carrying this TCR beta chain appeared a single time. Its cognate antigen is unknown. PCR employed 60 Vbeta and 13 Jbeta primers. The protocol was immunoSEQ multiplex PCR, while the TCRdb copy is restricted to in-frame clones and leaves out a portion. Among 110,000 or so clones listed, roughly 67% were seen once. This sample was taken from a study of cytomegalovirus exposure and HLA in healthy donors. Germline V lookup: CDR1 MNHNS, CDR2 SASEGT. V trimming: 6 bases; J trimming: 3 bases; junction bases outside the gene matches: 8. The CDR3 is made up of 15 amino acids. Study findings and constraints: It was reportedly the case that the classifier diagnosed cytomegalovirus status with high specificity and sensitivity.

This TCR was recovered from a man aged 18 to 35 in good health and CMV-seropositive. The sequenced material came from PBMCs. V and J are TRBV6-1 and TRBJ2-1, with 7 bases identical to TRBD2. This CDR3 is CASSDQRGYYNEQFF. The CDR3 DNA is TGTGCCAGCAGCGACCAGCGGGGATACTACAATGAGCAGTTCTTC.